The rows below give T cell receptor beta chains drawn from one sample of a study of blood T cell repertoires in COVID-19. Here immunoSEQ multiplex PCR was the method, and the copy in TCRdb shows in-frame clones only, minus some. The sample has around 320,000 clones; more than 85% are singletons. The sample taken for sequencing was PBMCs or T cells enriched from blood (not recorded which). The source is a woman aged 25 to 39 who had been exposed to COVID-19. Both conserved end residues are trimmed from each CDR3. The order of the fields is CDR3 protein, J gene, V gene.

cdr3_aa: ASSPPGLAGVEQF
j_call: TRBJ2-1
v_call: TRBV7-8

cdr3_aa: ASSQPGAKNIQY
j_call: TRBJ2-4
v_call: TRBV19

cdr3_aa: ATSRDTGQGKVYGYT
j_call: TRBJ1-2
v_call: TRBV15

cdr3_aa: ASSGSDRSSGNTIY
j_call: TRBJ1-3
v_call: TRBV11-2

cdr3_aa: ASSLGQGSYNEQF
j_call: TRBJ2-1
v_call: TRBV5-1

cdr3_aa: ASSPRGGGHSYEQY
j_call: TRBJ2-7
v_call: TRBV9

cdr3_aa: ASSWDSTLNIQY
j_call: TRBJ2-4
v_call: TRBV6-6

cdr3_aa: ASSFGGAQETQY
j_call: TRBJ2-5
v_call: TRBV7-9

cdr3_aa: ASSLNLREIKAF
j_call: TRBJ1-1
v_call: TRBV5-1

cdr3_aa: ASSMDRGMDT
j_call: TRBJ1-2
v_call: TRBV5-1

cdr3_aa: ASRSQGQFTEAF
j_call: TRBJ1-1
v_call: TRBV28

cdr3_aa: ASKWGGPPMENTGELF
j_call: TRBJ2-2
v_call: TRBV21-1

cdr3_aa: ASSLAGIGQPQH
j_call: TRBJ1-5
v_call: TRBV5-1

cdr3_aa: ARTGANFLMNTEAF
j_call: TRBJ1-1
v_call: TRBV19

cdr3_aa: ASSLGTGGGIGETQY
j_call: TRBJ2-5
v_call: TRBV7-9

cdr3_aa: SSYMGGEYGYT
j_call: TRBJ1-2
v_call: TRBV29-1

cdr3_aa: ASSLRGRLEVNADTQY
j_call: TRBJ2-3
v_call: TRBV7-8

cdr3_aa: ASSLGGRAVANSPLH
j_call: TRBJ1-6
v_call: TRBV5-5

cdr3_aa: ASSAGTGVFGANVLT
j_call: TRBJ2-6
v_call: TRBV7-9

cdr3_aa: ASSPPGTGTTEAF
j_call: TRBJ1-1
v_call: TRBV5-4

cdr3_aa: ASSRRDRDSGANVLT
j_call: TRBJ2-6
v_call: TRBV4-3

cdr3_aa: ASSYTGGEEAF
j_call: TRBJ1-1
v_call: TRBV6-5

cdr3_aa: ASEGGRKLNTEAF
j_call: TRBJ1-1
v_call: TRBV2

cdr3_aa: ASSHDRGQGPNTEAF
j_call: TRBJ1-1
v_call: TRBV14

cdr3_aa: AISESSNRIQQY
j_call: TRBJ2-7
v_call: TRBV10-3

cdr3_aa: ASSGYRGENTEAF
j_call: TRBJ1-1
v_call: TRBV7-8

cdr3_aa: ASSLERRGRGYT
j_call: TRBJ1-2
v_call: TRBV5-4

cdr3_aa: ASSLISGGVRNEQF
j_call: TRBJ2-1
v_call: TRBV3-1/TRBV3-2

cdr3_aa: ASSPSYAGGVNEQY
j_call: TRBJ2-7
v_call: TRBV7-9

cdr3_aa: ASSPRTGRLNTEAF
j_call: TRBJ1-1
v_call: TRBV18

cdr3_aa: ASSPSGPETQY
j_call: TRBJ2-5
v_call: TRBV6-5

cdr3_aa: ASSIAGLNTEAF
j_call: TRBJ1-1
v_call: TRBV19

cdr3_aa: ASSLISVFQGNEKLF
j_call: TRBJ1-4
v_call: TRBV7-9

cdr3_aa: ASSRAGGRGTQY
j_call: TRBJ2-5
v_call: TRBV27

cdr3_aa: ASIWGLREQF
j_call: TRBJ2-1
v_call: TRBV5-8

cdr3_aa: ASSSAGAGSYGYT
j_call: TRBJ1-2
v_call: TRBV5-6

cdr3_aa: ASSYDRNYGYT
j_call: TRBJ1-2
v_call: TRBV6-5

cdr3_aa: ASSQSGTSTDTQY
j_call: TRBJ2-3
v_call: TRBV4-3

cdr3_aa: ASSLVSGTGRYGYT
j_call: TRBJ1-2
v_call: TRBV5-4

cdr3_aa: ASSLAAGVSSGNTIY
j_call: TRBJ1-3
v_call: TRBV13

cdr3_aa: ASSQAGTYNQPQH
j_call: TRBJ1-5
v_call: TRBV3-1/TRBV3-2

cdr3_aa: ASSLLGTGYEQY
j_call: TRBJ2-7
v_call: TRBV7-9

cdr3_aa: ASGLTWGREGQRSPLH
j_call: TRBJ1-6
v_call: TRBV12-5

cdr3_aa: AISEGGRAYPGNTIY
j_call: TRBJ1-3
v_call: TRBV10-3

cdr3_aa: AWTPGQGVYGYT
j_call: TRBJ1-2
v_call: TRBV30

cdr3_aa: ASSPSAQRIEEAF
j_call: TRBJ1-1
v_call: TRBV5-1

cdr3_aa: ASSLGGRPNTGELF
j_call: TRBJ2-2
v_call: TRBV5-1

cdr3_aa: ASSPDWGADTQY
j_call: TRBJ2-3
v_call: TRBV3-1/TRBV3-2

cdr3_aa: ASSQVDSRDEQF
j_call: TRBJ2-1
v_call: TRBV4-2

cdr3_aa: ASSQNRGTNTEAF
j_call: TRBJ1-1
v_call: TRBV7-8